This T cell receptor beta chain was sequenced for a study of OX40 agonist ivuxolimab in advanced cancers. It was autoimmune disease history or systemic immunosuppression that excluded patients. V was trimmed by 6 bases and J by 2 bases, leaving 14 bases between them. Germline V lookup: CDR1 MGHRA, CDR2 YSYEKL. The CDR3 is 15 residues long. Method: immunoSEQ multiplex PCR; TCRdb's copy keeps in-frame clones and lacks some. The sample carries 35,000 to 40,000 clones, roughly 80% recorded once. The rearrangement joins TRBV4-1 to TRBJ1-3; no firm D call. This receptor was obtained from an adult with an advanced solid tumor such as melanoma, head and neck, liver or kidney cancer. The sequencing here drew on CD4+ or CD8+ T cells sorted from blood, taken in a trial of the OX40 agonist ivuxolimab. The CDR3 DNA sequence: TGCGCCAGCAGTCTAAGGACGCAGGCTGGAAACACCATATATTTT. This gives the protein CASSLRTQAGNTIYF.